Listed here are 17 T cell receptor beta chains from one sample, sequenced in a study of immune characterization of retroperitoneal liposarcoma. A single record per CDR3 protein comes from TCRdb applying MiXCR to the PCR reads. The profile shows approximately 4,100 distinct CDR3 sequences, about a third of them singletons. The sample consisted of blood. These receptors were taken from a female donor with retroperitoneal liposarcoma.

By sample fraction, this clonotype is large. The chain has TRBV6-1 and TRBJ2-3; TRBD2 agrees at 10 bases. The CDR3 consists of 14 residues. The V gene end was trimmed by 6 bases and the J gene end by 6 bases; junction bases not matched to a gene: 6. Germline V gene lookup returns CDR1 MNHNS and CDR2 SASEGT. The CDR3: CASRQIAGGDTQYF. The CDR3 DNA follows: TGTGCCAGCAGGCAGATAGCGGGGGGCGATACGCAGTATTTT.

To note about this clonotype: Possible read error: a much larger clone is one base away. The chain carries TRBV10-1 and TRBJ2-1; 11 bases line up with TRBD2. The end of the DNA fits TRBJ2-7 better, so the J call may be wrong. The CDR3 has 16 amino acids. The germline V gene has CDR1 WNHNN and CDR2 SYGVQD (reference sequence). The CDR3 DNA sequence: TGCGCCAGCAGTGAGTATCTAGCGGGAGGAGCCCGGGAGCAGTACTTC. It translates to CASSEYLAGGAREQYF.

For this clonotype: This could be a read error, since a much larger clone is one nucleotide away. Without the conserved terminal phenylalanine or tryptophan, this CDR3 likely stems from a read error. The V call is TRBV10-1, the J call TRBJ2-3, with 8 bases aligning to TRBD2. Germline assignment: CDR1 WNHNN and CDR2 SYGVQD (reference sequence). The V and J ends lost 2 bases and 12 bases, in that order; junction bases with no gene match: 7. The CDR3 runs 13 residues. This chain's CDR3 is CASSEARLASQYL. As DNA, the CDR3 is TGCGCCAGCAGTGAGGCCCGACTAGCGTCTCAGTATTTA.

This clonotype has only a few counts. V gene TRBV27 combines with J gene TRBJ2-6; tentatively, D is TRBD1 (6 bases). V was clipped by 4 bases and J by 3 bases, with 13 bases between them. Germline-derived CDR1 and CDR2 are MNHEY and SMNVEV (reference sequence). This CDR3 is 16 amino acids long. The CDR3 loop is CASSSGRGYGANVLTF. CDR3 bases: TGTGCCAGCAGTTCCGGCAGGGGCTATGGGGCCAACGTCCTGACTTTC.

This clonotype showed up just a few times. The junction shows a germline mismatch at one end, possibly a read error. The J gene is TRBJ2-1, the V gene TRBV7-7; 10 nucleotides match TRBD2. Germline-derived CDR1 and CDR2 are SSHAT and FNYEAQ (reference sequence). CDR3 length: 15 residues. In DNA, the CDR3 is TGTGCTAGCAGCTTAGTAGCGGGAGGCTACAATGAGCAGTTCTTC. Residues: CASSLVAGGYNEQFF.

The chain links TRBV27 to TRBJ2-5, with D perhaps matching TRBD2 (6 bases). Gene TRBJ2-1 matches the end of the DNA better, so the J call may be wrong. Germline loops: CDR1 MNHEY, CDR2 SMNVEV (reference sequence). This CDR3 contains 11 residues. The CDR3, as DNA: TGTGCCAGCGGGCGGGGAAATGAGCAGTTCTTC. Translation: CASGRGNEQFF.

The chain combines TRBV6-6 with TRBJ2-1; TRBD1 matches 7 bases. The J segment lost 6 bases and the V segment lost 0 bases, leaving 5 bases of the junction unmatched. There are 15 residues in the CDR3. Germline-derived CDR1 and CDR2 are MNHNY and SVGAGI (reference sequence). Here the CDR3 DNA reads TGTGCCAGCAGTTACTCGGGATCAGGGGGCAATGAGCAGTTCTTC. This encodes CASSYSGSGGNEQFF.

This chain links TRBV7-3 with TRBJ2-1, with 12 nucleotides matching TRBD2. V lost 5 bases and J lost 4; bases outside the gene matches: 9. The CDR3 contains 17 residues. CDR1 and CDR2 (germline): SGHTA, FQGTGA. This chain's CDR3 is CASSLPRTSGEYNEQFF. Here the CDR3 DNA reads TGTGCCAGCAGCCTACCGCGGACTAGCGGGGAGTACAATGAGCAGTTCTTC. Complete variable domain (other parts from reference TRBV7-3 and TRBJ2-1): GAGVSQTPSNKVTEKGKYVELRCDPISGHTALYWYRQSLGQGPEFLIYFQGTGAADDSGLPNDRFFAVRPEGSVSTLKIQRTERGDSAVYLCASSLPRTSGEYNEQFFGPGTRLTVL.

This clonotype ranks as medium-sized (0.01 to 0.1%). The CDR3 DNA sequence: TGTGCCAGCAGTTGGTCCAAGGGCGGGAGCGTCAGTGAGCAGTACTTC. It yields the protein CASSWSKGGSVSEQYF. The rearrangement links TRBV6-1 to TRBJ2-1, with 7 bases identical to TRBD2. The end of the DNA aligns better with TRBJ2-7, so the J call may be wrong. Germline V gene sequence: CDR1 MNHNS, CDR2 SASEGT. The CDR3 contains 16 residues.

This clonotype is classed as medium-sized. Here the CDR3 reads CASSYPSGGYTF. The DNA for the CDR3 is TGTGCCAGCAGTTACCCCTCGGGGGGCTACACCTTC. The genes are TRBV6-5 and TRBJ1-2; D remains unclear. Trimming shortened V by 2 bases and J by 8 bases, and 9 bases separated the two germline ends. This CDR3 is built from 12 residues. Germline V lookup: CDR1 MNHEY, CDR2 SVGAGI.

This clonotype occurred a few times. The chain has TRBV6-1 and TRBJ2-1; 8 bases match TRBD1. The germline V gene has CDR1 MNHNS and CDR2 SASEGT. The CDR3 covers 15 residues. With V trimmed by 4 bases and J by 10 bases, 12 bases remained unmatched. The CDR3 nucleotides read TGTGCCAGCAGTGCGCCGGGACAGGTCGTCCACGAGCAGTTCTTC. It specifies CASSAPGQVVHEQFF.

The gene calls are TRBV6-1 and TRBJ2-1, with 7 bases aligning to TRBD2. The J call may be wrong; the DNA end is better matched by TRBJ2-7. The germline V gene has CDR1 MNHNS and CDR2 SASEGT. The CDR3 covers 12 residues. CDR3: CASSSSGYEQYF. CDR3 bases: TGTGCCAGCAGTAGTAGCGGGTACGAGCAGTACTTC.

The rearrangement links TRBV12-3 or TRBV12-4 to TRBJ2-5; TRBD2 might be the D (6 bases). The DNA end is more similar to TRBJ2-6, so the J call may be wrong. The CDR3 is 11 amino acids. The CDR3 is CASSNRDSLTF. For the CDR3, the DNA is TGTGCCAGCAGTAACCGGGACTCCCTGACTTTC.

With respect to this clonotype: A read error may account for a junction end that differs from germline. The chain is built from TRBV4-1 and TRBJ2-2; 8 positions agree with TRBD2. Per germline, CDR1 MGHRA and CDR2 YSYEKL. This CDR3 comprises 18 residues. The CDR3 reads CASSQDRGGREDDGELFF. The CDR3 DNA reads TGTGCCAGCAGCCAAGATCGGGGGGGAAGGGAAGACGACGGGGAGCTGTTTTTT.

V gene TRBV27 combines with J gene TRBJ2-1, with TRBD2 matching 10 bases. This CDR3 comprises 16 residues. J was trimmed by 8 bases and V by 0 bases; bases with no gene match: 7. The germline CDR1 and CDR2 sequences are MNHEY and SMNVEV (reference sequence). The CDR3 coding sequence is TGTGCCAGCAGTTTATCATGGCTAGCGGGAGCATATGAGCAGTTCTTC. This encodes CASSLSWLAGAYEQFF.

This clonotype has more than one count but fewer than ten. The DNA of the CDR3 is TGTGCCAGCAGCCGTAGGGGGAGGATCGAAGAGACCCAGTACTTC. Translation gives CASSRRGRIEETQYF. The chain employs TRBV7-2 and TRBJ2-5; either TRBD1 or TRBD2 may supply D (6 bases each). The CDR3 is 15 amino acids. V shed 5 bases and J shed 3 bases, with 16 bases lying between them. The germline gives CDR1 SGHTA, CDR2 FQGNSA.

Judged by abundance, this clonotype is large. V usage is TRBV6-5 and J usage is TRBJ2-2, with TRBD1 identical over 7 bases. Germline CDR1 MNHEY, CDR2 SVGAGI. This CDR3 spans 17 amino acids. V lost 2 bases to trimming and J lost 1 base; unmatched junction nucleotides: 7. CDR3 in amino acids: CASSYQLGTENTGELFF. In DNA, the CDR3 is TGTGCCAGCAGTTACCAGCTCGGGACAGAGAACACCGGGGAGCTGTTTTTT.